These 30 T cell receptor beta chains share one sample of origin, sequenced in a study of cytomegalovirus exposure and HLA in healthy donors. The assay was immunoSEQ multiplex PCR, and TCRdb's table has in-frame clones only and misses some. The table shows 200,000 or so clones, with approximately 80% occurring only once. The sample was PBMCs. These receptors were obtained from a woman in her 30s in good health and CMV-seropositive.

This clone was seen only a few times. The gene calls are TRBV5-4 and TRBJ1-3, with 7 bases identical to TRBD1. Germline values: CDR1 SGHNT, CDR2 YYREEE (reference sequence). V shed 4 bases, J shed 0 bases, and the junction held 16 bases outside the gene matches. CDR3 length equals 19 residues. Written as DNA, the CDR3 is TGTGCCAGCAGCCCAAGTTGGGACAGCGAGTTCAACTCTGGAAACACCATATATTTT. It encodes CASSPSWDSEFNSGNTIYF.

The rearrangement uses TRBV5-1 and TRBJ2-3; 7 nucleotides align to TRBD1. Trimming took 5 bases from V and 3 from J; bases not matched to a gene: 6. Germline V gene data show CDR1 as SGHRS and CDR2 as YFSETQ. This CDR3 contains 14 residues. As DNA, the CDR3 is TGCGCCAGCAGACCGGACAGGATGACAGATACGCAGTATTTT. Its translation is CASRPDRMTDTQYF.

In this sample, this clone turned up a few times. V gene TRBV19 combines with J gene TRBJ2-5, with a tentative D call TRBD1 (5 bases). Trimming pared 11 bases from V and 4 bases from J, leaving 20 bases between. The CDR3 has 14 amino acids. In germline, CDR1 is LNHDA, CDR2 SQIVND (reference sequence). CDR3: CACRQFWSSETQYF. The CDR3, as DNA: TGTGCCTGCAGACAGTTTTGGTCGTCAGAGACCCAGTACTTC.

The chain is built from TRBV25-1 and TRBJ1-3; the D gene is possibly TRBD1 (5 bases). The CDR3 runs 15 residues. Germline V CDR1 and CDR2: MGHDK, SYGVNS. Trimming took off 1 base at V and 6 bases at J, with 13 bases between the two ends. CDR3 amino acids: CASSELIGRVNTIYF. CDR3 nucleotides: TGTGCCAGCAGTGAATTAATCGGCAGGGTAAACACCATATATTTT.

The chain recombines TRBV6-4 with TRBJ1-2; a possible D gene is TRBD1 (6 bases). The CDR3 has 13 amino acids. V lost 2 bases and J lost 8, with 12 bases in between. Germline V gives CDR1 MRHNA, CDR2 SNTAGT. CDR3 in DNA: TGTGCCAGCAGTGACAACCCAGGGGTCGGCTACACCTTC. Translation: CASSDNPGVGYTF.

The chain is built from TRBV7-9 and TRBJ1-1; 8 bases map to TRBD1. Germline lookup yields CDR1 SEHNR and CDR2 FQNEAQ (reference sequence). This CDR3 has 15 residues. V gave up 5 bases and J gave up 1 base; unmatched junction bases: 6. In nucleotides, the CDR3 is TGTGCCAGCAGCCTCCGGACAGGGAAGAACACTGAAGCTTTCTTT. This translates into CASSLRTGKNTEAFF.

This clone came up once. The rearrangement joins TRBV14 to TRBJ2-7, with D possibly TRBD1 on 5 matching bases. The CDR3 runs to 17 residues. Trimming took 1 base from V and 0 from J, leaving 16 bases between them. Per the germline V gene, CDR1 is SGHDN and CDR2 is FVKESK. This chain's CDR3 is CASSQAIRGMHSYEQYF. The CDR3, as DNA: TGTGCCAGCAGCCAAGCCATAAGGGGAATGCACTCCTACGAGCAGTACTTC.

V gene TRBV10-3 combines with J gene TRBJ1-1, with unresolved D. Germline CDR1 reads ENHRY; CDR2 reads SYGVKD. Trimming stripped 0 bases from V and 4 bases from J, with 9 bases between. This CDR3 has 14 residues. The CDR3 DNA follows: TGTGCCATCAGTGAGTCTGGAGGAAGCACTGAAGCTTTCTTT. This encodes CAISESGGSTEAFF.

The chain employs TRBV29-1 and TRBJ1-1, with unresolved D. V lost 7 bases and J 2 bases, leaving 14 bases between the germline ends. Germline loops: CDR1 SQVTM, CDR2 ANQGSEA. CDR3 size: 13 residues. The CDR3 here is CSAGLRGNTEAFF. The CDR3 nucleotides are TGCAGCGCTGGCCTCAGAGGAAACACTGAAGCTTTCTTT.

The chain uses TRBV5-1 and TRBJ1-5; 10 nucleotides agree with TRBD1. The germline gives CDR1 SGHRS, CDR2 YFSETQ. The CDR3 spans 16 residues. V dropped 4 bases and J dropped 7; count of bases not matched to a gene: 11. The CDR3 sequence: CASSEYGTGEAQPQHF. The CDR3 DNA sequence: TGCGCCAGCAGCGAATACGGGACAGGGGAAGCACAGCCCCAGCATTTT.

V usage is TRBV27 and J usage is TRBJ1-1; D is perhaps TRBD1 (6 bases). V lost 5 bases and J 8 bases, leaving 15 bases between the germline ends. The CDR3 has 13 residues. Per germline, CDR1 MNHEY and CDR2 SMNVEV (reference sequence). The CDR3 loop is CASSPTPQGEAFF. The CDR3 nucleotides are TGTGCCAGCAGTCCAACCCCACAGGGAGAAGCTTTCTTT.

The chain links TRBV27 to TRBJ2-2; TRBD2 matches 15 bases. Germline V lookup: CDR1 MNHEY, CDR2 SMNVEV (reference sequence). The CDR3 runs to 21 residues. Trimming took 8 bases from V and 4 from J; bases not matched to a gene: 20. The CDR3 DNA reads TGTGCCAGCTCCCCCCGGATCACCGGACTAGCGGGAGGGCCGGGCACCGGGGAGCTGTTTTTT. Protein: CASSPRITGLAGGPGTGELFF.

The chain combines TRBV4-2 with TRBJ1-4; 11 positions match TRBD1. Germline V gene sequence: CDR1 LGHNA, CDR2 YNFKEQ. V was clipped by 3 bases and J by 7 bases; unmatched bases: 10. The CDR3 covers 17 residues. The CDR3 here is CASSQMAWGQGGEKLFF. The CDR3 DNA reads TGTGCCAGCAGCCAGATGGCCTGGGGACAGGGGGGTGAAAAACTGTTTTTT.

The chain couples TRBV6-5 to TRBJ1-5; 10 positions agree with TRBD1. J gave up 5 bases and V 6 bases, and 4 bases lay outside the gene matches. The V gene's germline CDR1 is MNHEY and CDR2 SVGAGI. The length of the CDR3 is 14 residues. CDR3 region: CASSPGQGYQPQHF. Here the CDR3 DNA reads TGTGCCAGCAGCCCGGGACAGGGGTATCAGCCCCAGCATTTT.

The rearrangement uses TRBV6-5 and TRBJ2-1; unclear D gene. The germline V gene encodes CDR1 MNHEY and CDR2 SVGAGI. CDR3 length equals 15 residues. Trimming pared 0 bases from V and 2 bases from J, leaving 8 bases between. CDR3 bases: TGTGCCAGCAGTTACTCCCCGGGTACCTACAATGAGCAGTTCTTC. The encoded protein is CASSYSPGTYNEQFF.

V gene TRBV5-1 combines with J gene TRBJ1-1; no clear D. Germline-derived CDR1 and CDR2 are SGHRS and YFSETQ. This CDR3 spans 13 amino acids. V was cut by 4 bases and J by 5 bases, with 12 bases left in between. For the CDR3, the DNA is TGCGCCAGCAGCATCGGTTCGGGAACTGAAGCTTTCTTT. It codes for CASSIGSGTEAFF.

The V gene is TRBV5-1, the J gene TRBJ2-5, with TRBD2 matching 8 bases. Germline V gene lookup returns CDR1 SGHRS and CDR2 YFSETQ. CDR3 length: 15 amino acids. V shed 5 bases and J 5 bases; nucleotides not matched to a gene: 11. CDR3 nucleotide sequence: TGCGCCAGCAGTGATGCGGGACTAGGGTGGGAGACCCAGTACTTC. This encodes CASSDAGLGWETQYF.

The gene calls are TRBV27 and TRBJ2-7; 9 nucleotides agree with TRBD2. The V gene's germline CDR1 is MNHEY and CDR2 SMNVEV (reference sequence). Losses at the gene ends were 7 bases for V and 4 bases for J; bases not matched to a gene: 14. The CDR3 is 16 amino acids. CDR3 nucleotides: TGTGCCAGCAACCTCGAGACTAGCGGATACCGTTACGAGCAGTACTTC. Translated: CASNLETSGYRYEQYF.

The chain carries TRBV28 and TRBJ2-1, with 7 bases matching TRBD1. The CDR3 has 14 amino acids. J gave up 7 bases and V 2 bases, and 5 bases lay outside the gene matches. CDR1 is MDHEN, CDR2 SYDVKM, per germline. The CDR3 spells CASSLAQQGNEQFF. CDR3 nucleotide sequence: TGTGCCAGCAGTTTAGCCCAACAGGGGAATGAGCAGTTCTTC.

The chain carries TRBV7-9 and TRBJ1-1; 9 positions agree with TRBD1. The germline gives CDR1 SEHNR, CDR2 FQNEAQ (reference sequence). Trimming took 6 bases from V and 0 from J; bases not matched to a gene: 8. The CDR3 has 16 residues. The CDR3 protein is CASRPGTGNMNTEAFF. CDR3 coding DNA: TGTGCCAGCAGGCCCGGGACAGGGAATATGAACACTGAAGCTTTCTTT.

This clone was detected only once. This chain uses TRBV28 with TRBJ1-2; a weak D match, TRBD1 (5 bases). V was cut by 4 bases and J by 0 bases, with 24 bases left in between. The CDR3 is made up of 19 amino acids. CDR1 is MDHEN and CDR2 is SYDVKM in the germline V gene. The CDR3: CASSWGGSDVWSPNYGYTF. CDR3 bases: TGTGCCAGCAGTTGGGGGGGAAGCGACGTTTGGTCCCCTAACTATGGCTACACCTTC.

This chain links TRBV6-5 with TRBJ2-7; D ambiguous. This CDR3 has 16 residues. Germline lookup yields CDR1 MNHEY and CDR2 SVGAGI. Trimming took off 0 bases at V and 1 base at J, with 13 bases between the two ends. The CDR3 DNA is TGTGCCAGCAGTTACTCGGAGACGAGAGGTTCCTACGAGCAGTACTTC. It is translated as CASSYSETRGSYEQYF.

This clone showed up just a few times. The chain uses TRBV30 and TRBJ2-7; TRBD2 matches 10 bases. There are 15 residues in the CDR3. The trim removed 5 bases at V and 2 bases at J, leaving 9 bases unmatched. Germline V gene lookup returns CDR1 GTSNPN and CDR2 SVGIG (reference sequence). The CDR3, as DNA: TGTGCCTGGGCCCCAGCGGGAGGGCCCCCCTACGAGCAGTACTTC. This translates into CAWAPAGGPPYEQYF.

V gene TRBV20-1 combines with J gene TRBJ2-1, with D possibly being TRBD2 (6 bases). The CDR3 length is 11 residues. Trimming took 7 bases from V and 9 from J, leaving 13 bases between them. CDR1 and CDR2 (germline): DFQATT, SNEGSKA (reference sequence). The CDR3 protein is CSVRQGGEQFF. CDR3 coding DNA: TGCAGTGTTAGGCAGGGAGGTGAGCAGTTCTTC.

DNA of the CDR3: TGTGCCAGTAGGAATCGGGACAGGGATGGCTACACCTTC. Translating it yields CASRNRDRDGYTF. The chain couples TRBV19 to TRBJ1-2; 9 bases agree with TRBD1. Germline assignment: CDR1 LNHDA and CDR2 SQIVND (reference sequence). The CDR3 has 13 amino acids. V was pared by 6 bases and J by 6 bases, with 5 bases of the junction left unmatched.

This chain links TRBV30 with TRBJ2-4, with 10 bases aligning to TRBD1. This CDR3 is 16 amino acids long. Trimming removed 4 bases from V and 1 base from J; junction bases left unmatched: 7. Germline V CDR1 and CDR2: GTSNPN, SVGIG (reference sequence). The CDR3 DNA is TGTGCCTGGAAACCCGGGACAGGGGTGGCCAAAAACATTCAGTACTTC. Its protein is CAWKPGTGVAKNIQYF.

V usage is TRBV29-1 and J usage is TRBJ2-3; 10 positions match TRBD2. The CDR3 sequence is 16 residues long. The germline CDR1 and CDR2 sequences are SQVTM and ANQGSEA. V dropped 4 bases and J dropped 6; count of bases not matched to a gene: 13. CDR3 residues: CSVVPASGRGRDTQYF. As DNA, the CDR3 is TGCAGCGTTGTCCCGGCTAGCGGGAGAGGGAGGGATACGCAGTATTTT.

The V gene is TRBV5-1, the J gene TRBJ2-7, with D perhaps TRBD2 (6 bases). The V gene's germline CDR1 is SGHRS and CDR2 YFSETQ. Trimming shortened V by 0 bases and J by 2 bases, and 12 bases separated the two germline ends. The CDR3 runs 15 residues. The CDR3 DNA reads as TGCGCCAGCAGCTTGGAAGGACTACAAGCCTACGAGCAGTACTTC. This encodes CASSLEGLQAYEQYF.

V usage is TRBV6-6 and J usage is TRBJ2-1; 9 bases are shared with TRBD1. CDR1 is MNHNY, CDR2 SVGAGI, per germline (reference sequence). Losses at the gene ends were 6 bases for V and 7 bases for J; bases not matched to a gene: 4. The CDR3 contains 13 residues. The CDR3, as DNA: TGTGCCAGCAGGGGGACAGGGAGGAATGAGCAGTTCTTC. It codes for CASRGTGRNEQFF.

The chain uses TRBV2 and TRBJ2-6; TRBD1 is a possible D gene (6 bases). Germline loops: CDR1 SNHLY, CDR2 FYNNEI. The CDR3 runs to 17 residues. V gave up 2 bases and J gave up 0 bases, with 11 bases separating them. The CDR3 DNA is TGTGCCAGCAGTGAAAGGGGACACCTCTCTGGGGCCAACGTCCTGACTTTC. Residues: CASSERGHLSGANVLTF.